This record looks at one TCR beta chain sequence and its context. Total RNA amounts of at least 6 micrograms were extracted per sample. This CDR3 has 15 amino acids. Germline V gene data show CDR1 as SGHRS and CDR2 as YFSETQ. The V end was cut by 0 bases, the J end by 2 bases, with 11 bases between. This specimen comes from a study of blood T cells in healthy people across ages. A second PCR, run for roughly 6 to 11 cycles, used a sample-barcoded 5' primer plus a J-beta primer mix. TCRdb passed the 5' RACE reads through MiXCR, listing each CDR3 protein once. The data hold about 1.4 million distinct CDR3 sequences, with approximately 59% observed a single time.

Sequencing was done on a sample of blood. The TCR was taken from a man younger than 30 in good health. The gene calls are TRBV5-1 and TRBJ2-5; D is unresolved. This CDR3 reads CASSLATDFQETQYF. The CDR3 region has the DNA TGCGCCAGCAGCTTGGCCACGGATTTTCAAGAGACCCAGTACTTC.